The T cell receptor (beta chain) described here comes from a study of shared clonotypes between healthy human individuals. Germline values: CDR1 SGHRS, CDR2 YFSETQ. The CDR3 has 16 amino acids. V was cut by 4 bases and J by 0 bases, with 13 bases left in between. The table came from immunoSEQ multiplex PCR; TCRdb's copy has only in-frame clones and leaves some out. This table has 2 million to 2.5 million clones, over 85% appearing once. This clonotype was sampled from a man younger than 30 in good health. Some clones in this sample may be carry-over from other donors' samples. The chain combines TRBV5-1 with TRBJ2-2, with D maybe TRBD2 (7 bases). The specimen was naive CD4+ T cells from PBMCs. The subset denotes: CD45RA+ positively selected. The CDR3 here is CASSPGGGANTGELFF. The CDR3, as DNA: TGCGCCAGCAGCCCGGGGGGCGGAGCGAACACCGGGGAGCTGTTTTTT.